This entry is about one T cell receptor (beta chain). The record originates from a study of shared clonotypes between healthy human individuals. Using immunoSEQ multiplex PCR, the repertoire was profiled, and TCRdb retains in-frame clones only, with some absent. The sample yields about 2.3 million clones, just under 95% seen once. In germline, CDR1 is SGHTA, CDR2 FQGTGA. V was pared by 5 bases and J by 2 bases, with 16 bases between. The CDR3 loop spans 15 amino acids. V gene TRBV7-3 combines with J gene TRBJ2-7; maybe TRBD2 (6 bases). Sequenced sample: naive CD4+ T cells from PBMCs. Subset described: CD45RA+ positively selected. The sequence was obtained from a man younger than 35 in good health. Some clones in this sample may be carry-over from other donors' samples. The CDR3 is CASSLHPGETYEQYF. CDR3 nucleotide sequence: TGTGCCAGCAGCCTCCACCCGGGAGAGACCTACGAGCAGTACTTC.